This paragraph covers one TCR beta chain sequence. This clonotype was seen ten or more times. Its recognized antigen is unknown. Per-base quality was not reported, and no clone a single base away is much larger than it. Without any cell sorting, total RNA and DNA were extracted together from approximately 20-30 mg of bulk tissue using the AllPrep DNA/RNA mini kit. Between November 2015 and early 2016, about five patients in China with histopathologically diagnosed primary liver carcinoma had their tumors surgically resected. At the time of sampling, the patients were treatment-naive and had chronic HBV infection. Each tumor was sampled at five spatially separated regions: the tumor centre plus the superior, inferior, left-lateral and right-lateral poles. Histological examination found more than 75% viable tumor cells in every tumor sample. Pieces of fresh tumor and adjacent tissue were cut in half, with one half kept in RNAlater at -80 degrees C and the other half sent for histology.

This record comes from a study of tumor-infiltrating lymphocytes in primary liver carcinoma listed by TCRdb under 2017. About the investigation overall: Of the five patients, three men and two women aged 30 to 69 years, four had hepatocellular carcinoma and one had combined HCC and intrahepatic cholangiocarcinoma. The five patients had tumors of stage T1-T3 N0M0, with maximum diameters ranging from 4.2 to 10 cm. Roughly 3.65 to 8 million productive TCRbeta reads were obtained per sample, and no significant difference in read depth was found between tissue types. Across five regions of each liver tumor, along with adjacent normal tissue and blood, the study brought together TCRbeta repertoire sequencing, expression microarrays and whole-exome sequencing. TCRbeta repertoire sequencing covered 35 specimens from 5 patients: around 25 tumor regions, 5 adjacent noncancerous liver tissues and 5 peripheral blood samples. The 25 or so tumor region samples were profiled with Agilent mRNA microarrays so that TCRbeta repertoire diversity could be related to the local molecular phenotype. High reproducibility was observed for the technical replicate repertoires, with mean shared-clone rates around 0.89 and correlation coefficients above 0.95. Overall study results and their limits: A significantly larger repertoire fraction was made up by the top 250 clones in tumors than in blood (p = 0.039). The study included only four or five patients, and the authors note findings should be validated in a larger study. Comparison of CD4+ and CD8+ T cell repertoires was precluded by the use of bulk unsorted samples. Only roughly 7-25% of top clones appeared in all five regions of a tumor, which suggests that tumor-infiltrating T cells are spatially heterogeneous. Only the TCR beta chain was sequenced, so true repertoire diversity is likely underestimated because unpaired alpha chains were not captured. Consistent with antigen-driven expansion, pairs of tumor regions showed higher repertoire overlap (mean roughly 35%) than either tumor-adjacent pairs (approximately 17%) or tumor-blood pairs (about 15%).

Reading the germline V gene (reference sequence) gives CDR1 SGHNT and CDR2 YYREEE. V and J lose 0 bases and 4 bases, and a span of 7 bases separates them. Including the terminal cysteine and phenylalanine, the CDR3 comprises 14 residues. Only CDR3 DNA is held: 42 bases, read in frame from base 1. Starting from approximately 500 ng total RNA, TCRbeta-specific cDNA was produced by reverse transcription with a constant-region primer and ProtoScript II reverse transcriptase. Construction of the TCRbeta libraries relied on three nested rounds of multiplex PCR, following a slightly modified ARM-PCR procedure. Multiplex TRBV1-TRBV30 forward primers and a Cbeta reverse primer were used in the first two PCR rounds, each of which was run for approximately 11 cycles. Sample barcodes and Illumina adapters were attached in a final 25-cycle PCR using Deep VentR polymerase. Before sequencing, amplicons of 200-500 bp were gel-purified using a QIAquick gel extraction kit. An Illumina HiSeq 2500 was used to sequence the TCRbeta amplicons, generating 250-bp paired-end reads. Per the source publication's procedure: Reads were quality-trimmed with Trimmomatic v0.33, and paired reads were merged with FLASH v1.2.11 to recover full CDR3 sequences. V, D and J germline segments were assigned to the rearranged TCRbeta sequences using MiGEC v1.2.1b. VDJtools v1.0.0 computed clonotype statistics and Shannon-Wiener diversity indices. Except for diversity analysis, only each sample's 250 most abundant clonotypes were used in subsequent analyses to reduce sampling bias. TCRdb applied fastp at Q25 and MiXCR to the public reads, then kept only in-frame beta chains. A single entry per CDR3 protein holds the most common genes and DNA from its merged rows. The V and J calls, along with clone size, are taken from TCRdb and not from the paper's own processing. The sample table holds about 78,000 distinct CDR3 sequences, of which approximately 70% were seen once. 25% to 30% of the sample lies in the top ten.

The rearrangement combines TRBV5-4 with TRBJ2-2, with the D gene too uncertain to name. What was sequenced was liver tumor tissue from sampling region 4. The cell subset or site label here, explained by the study, means: tumor region T4, right-lateral pole. The TCR sequence derives from a man aged 40-55 years with primary liver carcinoma and hepatitis B virus infection. CDR3 protein: CASSLGVPTGELFF. The bases read TGTGCCAGCAGCTTGGGGGTACCCACCGGGGAGCTGTTTTTT.